Sequencing of this T cell receptor beta chain was carried out in a study of blood T cell repertoires in COVID-19. Enrolment of Seattle patients took place during active infection, and they were followed longitudinally. Measured with immunoSEQ multiplex PCR; TCRdb has only the in-frame clones, and not every one. The repertoire holds a few hundred thousand clones, with around 89% as singletons. This clone was detected only a few times. The CDR3 has 15 amino acids. V lost 1 base and J 4 bases, leaving 11 bases between the germline ends. Germline V lookup: CDR1 SEHNR, CDR2 FQNEAQ (reference sequence). This TCR was sampled from a woman aged 30 to 39 with COVID-19, enrolled during active disease. Input material: peripheral blood. The rearrangement uses TRBV7-9 and TRBJ1-3; no clear D gene. Here the CDR3 reads CASSLVGSRGNTIYF. CDR3 DNA sequence: TGTGCCAGCAGCTTAGTGGGCAGCCGCGGAAACACCATATATTTT.